This T cell receptor (beta chain) comes out of a study of identical twins (dated by TCRdb to the mid-2010s). Background for the entire study: The study deep-sequenced TCR alpha and beta repertoires from monozygotic twins, unrelated adults of various ages and cord blood to test whether fetal clonotypes persist. Replicate twin experiments were performed at different times using different library preparation protocols to rule out contamination.

Every donor was a healthy Caucasian. The twin cohort comprised three pairs of female monozygotic twins, all aged about 18 to 30 years. Positive isolation kits from Invitrogen were used to isolate CD4+ and CD8+ T cell populations. This clonotype turned up a few times. The antigen this receptor binds is unknown. Base-call qualities are not available, and no considerably larger clone is one nucleotide away. What the work shows at the level of the full study, not this receptor alone: Zero-insertion analyses could be partly confounded by invariant T cells such as MAIT and iNKT, although diverse VJ usage argued against such confounding for most clonotypes. Excess twin sharing in beta out-of-frame sequences was weaker because fewer shared sequences lowered the signal-to-noise ratio. Because the same donors could not be followed over many years, conclusions were based on cross-sectional statistical analysis. In monozygotic twins, out-of-frame TCR alpha sharing was systematically underestimated by recombination models, although the models agreed with sharing between unrelated individuals. Compared with coincidental sharing between unrelated individuals, out-of-frame TCR alpha sequences shared between twins showed an excess of sequences with low generation probability. Abundant cord blood beta clonotypes carried fewer insertions; young adult naive repertoires showed a weaker similar trend, while memory repertoires showed none.

The library was generated by 5' RACE. Sequencing was performed on an Illumina HiSeq 2000. Template switching added a universal primer binding site, and the final cDNA carried a unique molecular identifier that allowed TCR cDNA molecules to be counted accurately. Specific primers in the conserved constant-segment region were used to synthesize first-strand cDNA for the TCR alpha and beta chains. Each cDNA library was double barcoded, with a SMART-Mk sample barcode plus Illumina barcodes, to control for contamination. TruSeq adapter sequences along with Illumina sample barcodes were introduced in two successive PCR steps. TCR alpha and beta cDNA libraries were sequenced on the Illumina HiSeq platform with custom primers. The authors' pipeline ran thus. MiGEC was used to process raw reads and extract unique molecular identifiers, and MiXCR was used to find CDR3 positions. For each individual, recombination models were inferred using an EM algorithm with the repgenHMM and IGoR tools. The tcR package in R was used for shared clonotype analysis, with sharing normalized by the product of cloneset sizes. Out-of-frame nonproductive sequences were analyzed to study raw recombination free of thymic and clonal selection effects. Starting from the raw public reads, TCRdb applied fastp trimming at Q25, assembled clones with MiXCR and retained in-frame beta chains. For every CDR3 protein sequence, its rows merge into one entry that carries the most common genes and DNA. The V and J calls shown here were made by TCRdb, not taken from the authors' results. Present in this sample are roughly 350,000 distinct CDR3 sequences, 9% to 15% of which were seen just once. Jointly, the top ten make up 7.2% of the sample.

Inclusive of the bounding cysteine and phenylalanine, the CDR3 is 18 residues long. The retained sequence is limited to the CDR3, 54 bases, with the frame set at the first base. From V the trimming removes 4 bases and from J it removes 5 bases, while the gene matches leave 13 bases of the junction unaccounted for. CDR1 is given as SGHAT and CDR2 as FQDESV, both from the germline V gene (reference sequence). The same data also went into a second study, on yellow fever vaccine responses in identical twins. Reported in the second study: The T cell response to vaccination in identical twins was reported by the authors to appear partly convergent and partly personalized. The study precisely tracked vaccine-responding T cell clones in identical twins.

This chain joins TRBV11-1 to TRBJ2-1; TRBD2 fits 11 bases in the junction. The sequenced sample was CD8+ T cells sorted from blood. The receptor was isolated from a woman between 18 and 30 years old in good health. The nucleotide sequence reads as follows: TGTGCCAGCAGCTCCTTAGCGGGGGGGCCTGCTTCCCACAATGAGCAGTTCTTC. The translation is CASSSLAGGPASHNEQFF.